Each of the 16 T cell receptor beta chains below was sequenced from the same sample in a study of long-term antiretroviral therapy in people with HIV. Sequencing relied on immunoSEQ assay v3.0, run at survey level. This table comes from immunoSEQ multiplex PCR, and its TCRdb copy is limited to in-frame clones, with some not included. The top ten clones hold about 6% of a sample with 30,000 to 40,000 clones, roughly 80% of them seen once. Sequences were derived from unsorted PBMCs, sampled 0.6 years after starting antiretroviral therapy. The receptor source for this set is a man aged 18-30 years with HIV.

CDR3 loop: CASSLLTGADTQYF. The CDR3 nucleotides read TGCGCCAGCAGCTTATTAACTGGAGCAGATACGCAGTATTTT. The chain uses TRBV5-1 and TRBJ2-3; D remains unclear. Deletions cut 2 bases from V and 4 bases from J, with 11 bases between. Germline CDR1 SGHRS, CDR2 YFSETQ. This CDR3 contains 14 residues.

This rearrangement joins TRBV19 to TRBJ1-1; the match to TRBD1 covers 7 bases. The V and J ends lost 8 bases and 0 bases, in that order; junction bases with no gene match: 6. CDR1 LNHDA and CDR2 SQIVND come from the germline V gene (reference sequence). This CDR3 region has 14 residues. The CDR3 sequence: CASRQTGMNTEAFF. The CDR3 DNA is TGTGCCAGTCGCCAGACAGGGATGAACACTGAAGCTTTCTTT.

This chain uses TRBV7-9 with TRBJ2-7; no clear D gene. Germline CDR1 is SEHNR and CDR2 is FQNEAQ (reference sequence). The V end was cut by 5 bases, the J end by 2 bases, with 4 bases between. The CDR3 is made up of 11 amino acids. CDR3 region: CASSPTYEQYF. The CDR3 DNA follows: TGTGCCAGCAGCCCAACCTACGAGCAGTACTTC. The variable domain in full, with the rest retrieved from reference TRBV7-9 and TRBJ2-7, is DTGVSQNPRHKITKRGQNVTFRCDPISEHNRLYWYRQTLGQGPEFLTYFQNEAQLEKSRLLSDRFSAERPKGSFSTLEIQRTEQGDSAMYLCASSPTYEQYFGPGTRLTVT.

The rearrangement links TRBV19 to TRBJ2-1, with no clear D. The CDR3 extends over 15 amino acids. Germline V CDR1 and CDR2: LNHDA, SQIVND (reference sequence). Between the trimmed V and J ends, which lost 1 base and 0 bases, there was a span of 7 bases. CDR3 DNA: TGTGCCAGTAGTATAGCACTTAACTCCTACAATGAGCAGTTCTTC. Its protein is CASSIALNSYNEQFF.

The chain employs TRBV27 and TRBJ2-1, with unresolved D. V was clipped by 2 bases and J by 0 bases, with 14 bases between them. The CDR3 spans 17 residues. The germline gives CDR1 MNHEY, CDR2 SMNVEV (reference sequence). The CDR3 here is CASSLREGSYSYNEQFF. Here the CDR3 DNA reads TGTGCCAGCAGTTTAAGGGAAGGGTCATACTCCTACAATGAGCAGTTCTTC.

This rearrangement joins TRBV6-6 to TRBJ2-7; 8 bases match TRBD1. There are 15 residues in the CDR3. From germline, CDR1 is MNHNY and CDR2 SVGAGI (reference sequence). Germline trimming cut 5 bases from V and 3 bases from J; bases unmatched to any gene: 9. The CDR3 DNA is TGTGCCAGCAGTCCCACCCGTGGACAGGGCTACGAGCAGTACTTC. Protein: CASSPTRGQGYEQYF.

This clone was seen a handful of times. The chain has TRBV28 and TRBJ2-7; D gene ambiguous. The CDR3 runs 14 residues. V dropped 3 bases and J dropped 3 bases, with 12 bases sitting between them. Germline lookup yields CDR1 MDHEN and CDR2 SYDVKM. The CDR3 sequence is CASSFAKGSYEQYF. The CDR3 nucleotides read TGTGCCAGCAGTTTCGCCAAGGGAAGCTACGAGCAGTACTTC.

The chain couples TRBV5-4 to TRBJ2-7, with TRBD2 as a possible D gene (5 bases). Per the germline V gene, CDR1 is SGHNT and CDR2 is YYREEE (reference sequence). The CDR3 has 14 residues. Trimming shortened V by 0 bases and J by 5 bases, and 12 bases separated the two germline ends. CDR3 coding DNA: TGTGCCAGCAGCTTGGGAGGGAGATTCGACGAGCAGTACTTC. As protein: CASSLGGRFDEQYF.

This clone has a handful of counts. The chain joins TRBV11-2 to TRBJ1-2; D is ambiguous. The germline gives CDR1 SGHAT, CDR2 FQNNGV. The V end was cut by 5 bases, the J end by 6 bases, with 7 bases between. The CDR3 has 11 amino acids. CDR3 in DNA: TGTGCCAGCAGCAAGGGCGATGGCTACACCTTC. It codes for CASSKGDGYTF.

The V and J genes are TRBV19 and TRBJ2-1, with 7 bases lining up with TRBD1. The CDR3 runs 15 residues. Germline assignment: CDR1 LNHDA and CDR2 SQIVND (reference sequence). V was clipped by 8 bases and J by 5 bases; unmatched bases: 12. In DNA form, the CDR3 reads TGTGCCAGTGCCCTTCCGGGACAGACCGACAATGAGCAGTTCTTC. Amino acids: CASALPGQTDNEQFF.

This chain uses TRBV27 with TRBJ2-3; D perhaps matches TRBD1 (5 bases). The V and J ends lost 2 bases and 7 bases respectively, with 13 bases between them. The length of the CDR3 is 14 residues. The germline CDR1 and CDR2 sequences are MNHEY and SMNVEV (reference sequence). CDR3 nucleotide sequence: TGTGCCAGCAGTTTACGGACACCCTCGAATACGCAGTATTTT. Translated, it gives CASSLRTPSNTQYF.

This clone was counted a few times. V usage is TRBV30 and J usage is TRBJ2-7; D is unresolved. Germline CDR1 reads GTSNPN; CDR2 reads SVGIG (reference sequence). Trimming took off 1 base at V and 3 bases at J, with 4 bases between the two ends. The CDR3 length is 11 residues. CDR3 region: CAWSAVYEQYF. The CDR3 nucleotides read TGTGCCTGGAGTGCCGTCTACGAGCAGTACTTC.

The chain links TRBV28 to TRBJ1-5; tentative D call: TRBD1 (6 bases). Per germline, CDR1 MDHEN and CDR2 SYDVKM. Trimming took 5 bases from V and 2 from J, leaving 16 bases between them. The CDR3 has 16 residues. CDR3 nucleotides: TGTGCCAGCAGTCCCGAGACAGGATTAGGCAATCAGCCCCAGCATTTT. Translated, it gives CASSPETGLGNQPQHF.

The V and J genes are TRBV19 and TRBJ1-5; the D is unclear. This CDR3 comprises 16 residues. Germline V gives CDR1 LNHDA, CDR2 SQIVND (reference sequence). V was trimmed by 3 bases and J by 2 bases, leaving 14 bases between them. In nucleotides, the CDR3 is TGTGCCAGTAGTATTCTCGGGGTTTCAGGCAATCAGCCCCAGCATTTT. Translation: CASSILGVSGNQPQHF.

V usage is TRBV5-6 and J usage is TRBJ1-1; TRBD1 is a possible D gene (5 bases). This CDR3 comprises 14 residues. Germline CDR1 and CDR2: SGHDT and YYEEEE. Between the trimmed V and J ends, which lost 3 bases and 6 bases, there was a span of 15 bases. DNA of the CDR3: TGTGCCAGCAGCTCGTTGGGGGGAGGGCCTGAAGCTTTCTTT. This sequence encodes CASSSLGGGPEAFF.

V gene TRBV19 combines with J gene TRBJ1-1, with D maybe TRBD1 (5 bases). Germline V gives CDR1 LNHDA, CDR2 SQIVND (reference sequence). The germline V and J ends were trimmed by 7 bases and 1 base, with 13 bases remaining between them. The CDR3 has 14 amino acids. DNA for the CDR3: TGTGCCAGTAATCGGGACCGAAGGAACACTGAAGCTTTCTTT. Amino acid sequence: CASNRDRRNTEAFF. The full variable domain, in which reference TRBV19 and TRBJ1-1 provide the parts outside the CDR3, is DGGITQSPKYLFRKEGQNVTLSCEQNLNHDAMYWYRQDPGQGLRLIYYSQIVNDFQKGDIAEGYSVSREKKESFPLTVTSAQKNPTAFYLCASNRDRRNTEAFFGQGTRLTVV.